This is a list of T cell receptor beta chains from one sample in a study of T cell responses to AZD1222 COVID-19 vaccine. Here immunoSEQ multiplex PCR was the method, and the copy in TCRdb shows in-frame clones only, minus some. The repertoire includes approximately 110,000 clones, 86% of them detected once, and approximately 8.1% sits in the top ten. This specimen was peripheral blood, taken on day 0 of AZD1222 vaccination. These receptors came from an adult in good health. Each CDR3 is given with its conserved first and last residue. D genes are given only for firm matches. Size values are once, few and many counts, or a class for expanded clones, and some rows have none.

j_gene | abundance | v_gene | d_gene | CDR3nt | CDR3aa
TRBJ2-7 | - | TRBV19 | TRBD2 | TGTGCCACCAACGGGGGACTAGCGAACGGGGACGAGCAGTACTTC | CATNGGLANGDEQYF
TRBJ2-1 | - | TRBV3-1/TRBV3-2 | - | TGTGCCAGCAGCCGCCGGGACTTAACCTACAATGAGCAGTTCTTC | CASSRRDLTYNEQFF
TRBJ1-4 | - | TRBV27 | TRBD1 | TGTGCCAGCAGTTCAACACAGGGGGGCGGTGAAAAACTGTTTTTT | CASSSTQGGGEKLFF
TRBJ2-2 | - | TRBV6-2/TRBV6-3 | - | TGTGCCAGCAGTCCCCGGGACTGGAACACCGGGGAGCTGTTTTTT | CASSPRDWNTGELFF
TRBJ1-2 | - | TRBV5-1 | - | TGCGCCAGCAGCTTGGCCCTGCCGCGGGGGGACTATGGCTACACCTTC | CASSLALPRGDYGYTF
TRBJ2-3 | - | TRBV28 | - | TGTGCCAGCAGTTTAAGGGGGGAGGGCACAGATACGCAGTATTTT | CASSLRGEGTDTQYF
TRBJ2-7 | once | TRBV6-1 | TRBD1 | TGTGCCAGCAGTGAAGGAGGGGGACAGGGGTCCTACGAGCAGTACTTC | CASSEGGGQGSYEQYF
TRBJ2-7 | - | TRBV19 | TRBD1 | TGTGCCAGTAGTACCGACAGGGGCCGATACGAGCAGTACTTC | CASSTDRGRYEQYF
TRBJ1-5 | once | TRBV6-1 | - | TGTGCCAGCAGTGAATCGGGGATTGGTCAGCCCCAGCATTTT | CASSESGIGQPQHF
TRBJ2-1 | - | TRBV7-9 | - | TGTGCCGTGGCTAGTGGGGGAATAAGCTACAATGAGCAGTTCTTC | CAVASGGISYNEQFF
TRBJ1-1 | - | TRBV5-1 | - | TGCGCCAGCAGCTTCGTCGGGGTCCCAGAAGCTTTCTTT | CASSFVGVPEAFF
TRBJ2-2 | - | TRBV10-3 | TRBD2 | TGTGCCATCAGTGCTCAGCGGGGGGGAGGAACCGGGGAGCTGTTTTTT | CAISAQRGGGTGELFF
TRBJ2-5 | once | TRBV5-1 | TRBD2 | TGCGCCAGCAGCTGGGCGGGGGGACTCCAAGAGACCCAGTACTTC | CASSWAGGLQETQYF
TRBJ2-1 | - | TRBV20-1 | - | TGCAGTGCTAATTACAATGAGCAGTTCTTC | CSANYNEQFF
TRBJ2-7 | - | TRBV19 | TRBD1 | TGTGCCAGTAGAGGGGGGACAGGGGCTATCTACGAGCAGTACTTC | CASRGGTGAIYEQYF
TRBJ1-6 | - | TRBV5-1 | - | TGCGCCAGCAGCTTGGAGGACTCCCAGGGCCTCCACTTT | CASSLEDSQGLHF
TRBJ1-2 | - | TRBV5-6 | - | TGTGCCAGCAGCTTGGTAGGGACTGGGTCGCATGGCTACACCTTC | CASSLVGTGSHGYTF
TRBJ2-7 | - | TRBV2 | TRBD1 | TGTGCCAGCAGTGAGTCCAGGGGGCAGTACGAGCAGTACTTC | CASSESRGQYEQYF